This is a list of T cell receptor beta chains from one sample in a study of blood T cell repertoires in COVID-19. The method was immunoSEQ multiplex PCR; TCRdb's version includes in-frame clones alone and lacks a portion of them. The table includes around 500,000 clones, 80% to 90% detected once. Input material: PBMCs or T cells enriched from blood (not recorded which). These receptors were obtained from a woman in her sixties or seventies who had recovered from COVID-19. Each CDR3 is given with its conserved first and last residue. Expanded clones get a size class; other rows say once, few or many, or leave the size out.

v_call	j_call	clone_size	cdr3_aa
TRBV7-9	TRBJ1-2	-	CASSPQGKVYGYTF
TRBV19	TRBJ1-5	-	CASTPWQGPNQPQHF
TRBV25-1	TRBJ2-3	-	CASSGGRGDTDTQYF
TRBV6-6	TRBJ1-4	-	CASSGGGRTEKLFF
TRBV6-5	TRBJ1-4	-	CASKKPTATNEKLFF
TRBV2	TRBJ1-2	-	CASSAKRGGSGGYTF
TRBV7-9	TRBJ1-2	-	CASSFRDRGNYGYTF
TRBV20-1	TRBJ1-1	-	CSASRVNTEAFF
TRBV10-3	TRBJ1-3	-	CATGAGGGNTIYF
TRBV28	TRBJ2-2	-	CASSLLNTGELFF
TRBV9	TRBJ1-6	-	CASSGQGAFNSPLHF
TRBV11-2	TRBJ1-1	-	CASSSTRDSNTEAFF
TRBV7-9	TRBJ1-2	-	CASSHSAGQGNYGYTF
TRBV11-2	TRBJ1-6	-	CATRTGGNSPLHF
TRBV20-1	TRBJ2-5	-	CSASRVYQETQYF
TRBV7-8	TRBJ2-7	-	CASSPGTGRSYEQYF
TRBV30	TRBJ1-3	-	CAWRPGGSGNTIYF
TRBV2	TRBJ2-1	once	CASRSQGTYNEQFF
TRBV14	TRBJ2-1	few	CASSQELWGQGNDEQFF
TRBV5-4	TRBJ2-2	once	CASSRGQGTGELFF
TRBV5-1	TRBJ2-6	-	CATSRGGISGANVLTF
TRBV4-1	TRBJ1-5	-	CASSRILGQQNQPQHF
TRBV27	TRBJ1-6	-	CASSFPPARGHNSPLHF
TRBV2	TRBJ1-2	-	CASSEAGIRDRQNYGYTF
TRBV30	TRBJ2-4	-	CAWSVRDRGAKNIQYF
TRBV18	TRBJ2-3	-	CASSPDSTDTQYF
TRBV5-4	TRBJ2-2	-	CASSLQGANTGELFF
TRBV19	TRBJ1-5	-	CASRSSAAVRNQPQHF
TRBV29-1	TRBJ1-5	-	CSVDRGVSNQPQHF
TRBV5-1	TRBJ1-1	-	CASSAQGPNTEAFF
TRBV7-9	TRBJ1-4	-	CASSQTGLATNEKLFF
TRBV10-3	TRBJ1-1	few	CAISVTPRQDTEAFF
TRBV2	TRBJ2-1	-	CASHQTGGLINEQFF
TRBV6-5	TRBJ1-6	-	CASSWSLLHNSPLHF
TRBV6-1	TRBJ1-3	-	CASSEGQSSGNTIYF
TRBV2	TRBJ1-5	once	CASGTGRSNQPQHF
TRBV6-5	TRBJ1-1	-	CASSYTTVNTEAFF
TRBV4-1	TRBJ2-1	-	CASSHNWFEQFF
TRBV2	TRBJ1-3	-	CASRPGGVGDTIYF
TRBV27	TRBJ2-2	-	CASSSYRGPGTGELFF
TRBV5-4	TRBJ1-1	-	CASRPRDRGEAFF
TRBV5-1	TRBJ1-1	-	CASNSLQARGTEAFF
TRBV2	TRBJ1-5	-	CASQGTGNQPQHF
TRBV7-2	TRBJ2-5	-	CASSPRGVGETQYF
TRBV5-1	TRBJ1-1	-	CASSLTGGTEAFF